Sequencing of this T cell receptor beta chain was carried out in a study of T cell changes during pregnancy in multiple sclerosis. The repertoire was sequenced with immunoSEQ multiplex PCR; TCRdb's copy has only in-frame clones and lacks some. The sample carries approximately 64,000 clones, less than 95% recorded once. Germline V gene lookup returns CDR1 MNHEY and CDR2 SVGAGI. This CDR3 contains 14 residues. Trimming pared 0 bases from V and 6 bases from J, leaving 10 bases between. This clonotype was obtained from a female donor in good health, enrolled as a control in a pregnancy study. Specimen: peripheral blood, collected in the second trimester of pregnancy. The chain links TRBV6-5 to TRBJ2-3; D is uncertain. The CDR3, as DNA: TGTGCCAGCAGTTACTCTCGACTGGTCGATACGCAGTATTTT. This sequence encodes CASSYSRLVDTQYF.